The 8 T cell receptor beta chains given below trace back to one sample, sequenced in a study of blood T cells in healthy people across ages. A second PCR, run for roughly 7 to 11 cycles, used a sample-barcoded 5' primer plus a J-beta primer mix. TCRdb reanalysed the 5' RACE reads using MiXCR and keeps one entry per CDR3 protein. The sample contains 750,000 to 1,000,000 distinct CDR3 sequences, about 27% of which appear only once. A further study also used this sample, focusing on T cells of mothers and their children.

The sample consisted of blood. All receptors derive from a woman in her thirties or forties in good health.

Comments on this clonotype: Since a much larger clone is just one base distant, this may be a read error. The chain recombines TRBV29-1 with TRBJ2-1, with a tentative D call TRBD1 (5 bases). With 5 bases removed from V and 10 bases from J, the gap between germline ends came to 18 bases. CDR3 length: 13 amino acids. Germline V gene lookup returns CDR1 SQVTM and CDR2 ANQGSEA. CDR3 residues: CSVSTGGPYEQFF. DNA of the CDR3: TGCAGCGTTTCCACAGGTGGCCCCTACGAGCAGTTCTTC.

Concerning this clonotype: A read error may explain this, as a much larger clone is one base away. The chain combines TRBV4-1 with TRBJ2-1; 10 nucleotides match TRBD2. The closer fit of TRBJ2-7 to the DNA end suggests the J call may be wrong. The CDR3 runs 16 residues. CDR1 is MGHRA and CDR2 is YSYEKL in the germline V gene. CDR3 protein: CAGSQDFSGGTYEQYF. The CDR3 DNA is TGCGCCGGCAGCCAGGATTTTAGCGGGGGGACCTACGAGCAGTACTTC.

As for this clonotype: A clone one base away is much larger, so this may be a read error. V usage is TRBV29-1 and J usage is TRBJ1-1; D not resolved. Looked up from germline, CDR1 is SQVTM and CDR2 is ANQGSEA. The CDR3 is 11 residues long. The ends were cut back, 6 bases at V and 3 bases at J, with 8 bases in the middle. CDR3 region: CSVAIDTEAFF. Written as DNA, the CDR3 is TGCAGCGTGGCCATAGACACTGAAGCTTTCTTT.

The sample holds a few counts of this clonotype. CDR3 DNA: TGTGCCAGCACTGAGAACGTTAACTATGGCTACACCTTC. Protein: CASTENVNYGYTF. The chain has TRBV28 and TRBJ1-2; D is ambiguous. The germline gives CDR1 MDHEN, CDR2 SYDVKM. The CDR3 loop spans 13 amino acids. Trimming took 7 bases from V and 1 from J, leaving 10 bases between them.

Many counts were recorded for this clonotype. This chain connects TRBV15 to TRBJ2-1; TRBD1 might be the D (5 bases). The CDR3 is 14 residues long. Per germline, CDR1 LNHNV and CDR2 YYDKDF (reference sequence). V gave up 3 bases and J gave up 4 bases, with 10 bases separating them. CDR3 nucleotides: TGTGCCACCAGCAGCTGGCAGGGTTACAATGAGCAGTTCTTC. Residues: CATSSWQGYNEQFF.

This clonotype was observed many times. The chain is built from TRBV5-1 and TRBJ2-7; D possibly corresponds to TRBD1 (6 bases). Germline V gene data show CDR1 as SGHRS and CDR2 as YFSETQ. V lost 3 bases and J lost 5, with 18 bases in between. CDR3 length: 15 residues. DNA of the CDR3: TGCGCCAGCAGCTCAGGATCACAGGGATGGGACGAGCAGTACTTC. Its translation: CASSSGSQGWDEQYF.

This clonotype has ten or more counts. This rearrangement joins TRBV29-1 to TRBJ1-2, with 9 bases fitting TRBD1. The CDR3 is 13 amino acids. Germline V gene lookup returns CDR1 SQVTM and CDR2 ANQGSEA. J gave up 4 bases and V 4 bases, and 4 bases lay outside the gene matches. The CDR3 coding sequence is TGCAGCGTTGCCGTGGGACAGGGCTATGGCTACACCTTC. Translated: CSVAVGQGYGYTF.

The chain employs TRBV7-8 and TRBJ2-7; a weak D match, TRBD1 (6 bases). TRBJ2-1 explains the end of the DNA better; the J call may be wrong. The CDR3 has 13 residues. Germline CDR1 and CDR2: SGHVS and FQNEAQ. CDR3 sequence: CASSYGQTYEQFF. The CDR3 DNA follows: TGTGCCAGCAGCTACGGACAGACCTACGAGCAGTTCTTC.